This section outlines one TCR beta chain sequence together with its context. Original data processing: Quantification of nucleated cells was approximated via reference gene primer amplification. Repertoires were generated with immunoSEQ multiplex PCR, while TCRdb's copy carries only in-frame clones and drops some. The D gene and trimming were derived from the DNA, and the V and J assignments and clone size from that table. The sample contains around 240,000 clones, approximately 80% of which appear only once. The CDR3 covers 18 residues. Germline CDR1 reads MDHEN; CDR2 reads SYDVKM. The V and J ends lost 3 bases and 2 bases, in that order; junction bases with no gene match: 10. The data were obtained in a study of blood T cell repertoires in COVID-19. On the study more broadly: Specimens from acute and convalescent COVID-19 originated in the United States, Italy and Spain. Sources were T cells, B-cell-depleted T cells, or PBMCs; the material itself was cDNA or gDNA.

The sequencing input was peripheral blood. This sequence joins TRBV28 and TRBJ2-3; 11 bases map to TRBD2. The TCR comes from a woman in her forties or fifties with acute or convalescent COVID-19. This CDR3 reads CASSFRLAGRTDTDTQYF. DNA of the CDR3: TGTGCCAGCAGTTTTAGACTAGCGGGACGAACGGACACAGATACGCAGTATTTT.